This T cell receptor (beta chain) derives from a study of blood T cells in healthy people across ages. The second PCR ran roughly 6 to 12 cycles with a sample-barcoded 5' primer and J-beta primers. MiXCR, run by TCRdb on the 5' RACE reads, gives a single entry per CDR3 protein. The repertoire holds hundreds of thousands of distinct CDR3 sequences, under 65% seen once, with about 13% in the top ten. Findings of the study overall: With naive T cell percentage, TCR beta diversity showed a strong correlation.

Isolation per sample recovered at least 7 million PBMCs. Total RNA was extracted at no less than 6 micrograms per sample. On this clonotype: Its cognate antigen is unknown.

In germline, CDR1 is LGHNA, CDR2 YSLEER. Between the trimmed V and J ends, which lost 0 bases and 0 bases, there was a span of 11 bases. The CDR3 spans 16 residues. Input material: blood. This sequence was found in a woman of 80 years or more in good health. The chain joins TRBV4-3 to TRBJ1-2; unclear D gene. The CDR3 loop reads CASSQDVRATNYGYTF. The CDR3 coding sequence is TGCGCCAGCAGCCAAGATGTCCGGGCTACTAACTATGGCTACACCTTC.